The 19 T cell receptor beta chains listed next were all sequenced from one sample in a study of blood T cell repertoires in COVID-19 (dated by TCRdb to the early 2020s). The library came from the immunoSEQ multiplex PCR assay. In TCRdb, the immuneACCESS table is reduced to in-frame sequences with V and J assigned. These tables do not hold every clone; where another copy was compared, an unresolved V gene accounts for under half, and the others remain unexplained. The sample includes hundreds of thousands of clones, with around 90% observed a single time. Roughly 2% of the sample is in the top ten clones. Sequencing used PBMCs or T cells enriched from blood (not recorded which). The receptors derive from a woman aged 40 to 49 with acute COVID-19.

The J gene is TRBJ2-7, the V gene TRBV6-5, with 7 bases lining up with TRBD2. The length of the CDR3 is 15 residues. Germline lookup yields CDR1 MNHEY and CDR2 SVGAGI. The V and J ends lost 2 bases and 3 bases, in that order; junction bases with no gene match: 7. The CDR3, as DNA: TGTGCCAGCAGTTACACGGGGGGATCCGACTACGAGCAGTACTTC. This codes for CASSYTGGSDYEQYF.

V is TRBV2 and J is TRBJ1-2; no definite D call. CDR3 size: 12 residues. Looked up from germline, CDR1 is SNHLY and CDR2 is FYNNEI. Trimming left V 6 bases short and J 2 bases short, with 7 bases between. CDR3 amino acids: CASRGENYGYTF. In DNA, the CDR3 is TGTGCCAGCAGGGGAGAGAACTATGGCTACACCTTC.

The V call is TRBV9, the J call TRBJ2-3, with D possibly being TRBD2 (6 bases). This CDR3 region has 13 residues. V lost 0 bases, J lost 6 bases, and 8 bases lay in between. Germline loops: CDR1 SGDLS, CDR2 YYNGEE. The CDR3: CASSVGGRDTQYF. CDR3 coding DNA: TGTGCCAGCAGCGTAGGAGGGAGGGATACGCAGTATTTT.

This CDR3 is CASSAGGADTQYF. CDR3 DNA: TGCGCCAGCAGTGCCGGGGGGGCGGATACGCAGTATTTT. The chain links TRBV10-1 to TRBJ2-3; 8 bases align to TRBD2. The germline CDR1 and CDR2 sequences are WNHNN and SYGVQD (reference sequence). CDR3 length equals 13 residues. The V and J ends lost 4 bases and 6 bases, in that order; junction bases with no gene match: 3.

J is TRBJ2-1 and V is TRBV6-5, with 12 bases fitting TRBD1. The CDR3 consists of 15 residues. The germline V gene encodes CDR1 MNHEY and CDR2 SVGAGI. Losses at the gene ends were 2 bases for V and 8 bases for J; bases not matched to a gene: 4. The CDR3 region is CASSYRDRGQYEQFF. The CDR3 DNA reads as TGTGCCAGCAGTTACCGGGACAGGGGGCAGTATGAGCAGTTCTTC.

The J gene is TRBJ2-7, the V gene TRBV6-5; D gene unclear. Germline CDR1 reads MNHEY; CDR2 reads SVGAGI. There are 16 residues in the CDR3. V was pared by 0 bases and J by 3 bases, with 15 bases between. CDR3 residues: CASSYSLGGGGYEQYF. CDR3 nucleotide sequence: TGTGCCAGCAGTTACTCTTTGGGTGGTGGCGGCTACGAGCAGTACTTC.

DNA for the CDR3: TGCAGCGTGGGCACTCCCTATGGCTACACCTTC. Its translation is CSVGTPYGYTF. The J gene is TRBJ1-2, the V gene TRBV29-1; D is unresolved. From germline, CDR1 is SQVTM and CDR2 ANQGSEA. Deletions cut 6 bases from V and 4 bases from J, with 9 bases between. The CDR3 is made up of 11 amino acids.

The CDR3 coding sequence is TGTGCCAGCAGTGAACAGGGGGGCAATCAGCCCCAGCATTTT. Translation gives CASSEQGGNQPQHF. V usage is TRBV2 and J usage is TRBJ1-5; TRBD1 agrees at 7 bases. Germline lookup yields CDR1 SNHLY and CDR2 FYNNEI. CDR3 length: 14 residues. J lost 2 bases, V lost 2 bases, and 0 bases had no gene match.

V is TRBV12-3 or TRBV12-4 and J is TRBJ2-7; 9 bases match TRBD1. J was trimmed by 4 bases and V by 10 bases; bases with no gene match: 5. The CDR3 runs 12 residues. The CDR3 loop reads CATSGQGYEQYF. CDR3 in DNA: TGTGCCACCAGCGGACAGGGGTACGAGCAGTACTTC.

V usage is TRBV5-4 and J usage is TRBJ2-1, with 10 bases lining up with TRBD1. Trimming at V came to 9 bases and at J to 9 bases, leaving 15 bases not matched to a gene. This CDR3 comprises 15 residues. CDR1 SGHNT and CDR2 YYREEE come from the germline V gene (reference sequence). CDR3 amino acids: CATLTPGQGTGEQFF. CDR3 nucleotides: TGTGCCACCCTGACACCGGGACAGGGGACTGGTGAGCAGTTCTTC. The variable domain in full, completed from reference TRBV5-4 and TRBJ2-1, reads ETGVTQSPTHLIKTRGQQVTLRCSSQSGHNTVSWYQQALGQGPQFIFQYYREEENGRGNFPPRFSGLQFPNYSSELNVNALELDDSALYLCATLTPGQGTGEQFFGPGTRLTVL.

The rearrangement links TRBV2 to TRBJ1-5, with D tentatively TRBD1 (6 bases). This CDR3 region has 14 residues. Germline V gene lookup returns CDR1 SNHLY and CDR2 FYNNEI. Trimming cost V 8 bases and J 0 bases, with 11 bases left between them. The CDR3 nucleotides are TGTGCCAGCGGACAGACCTATAGCAATCAGCCCCAGCATTTT. Translated: CASGQTYSNQPQHF.

This chain uses TRBV30 with TRBJ1-2, with no clear D. With 8 bases removed from V and 1 base from J, the gap between germline ends came to 29 bases. CDR3 length: 18 amino acids. The germline gives CDR1 GTSNPN, CDR2 SVGIG (reference sequence). CDR3 nucleotide sequence: TGTGCCGGAGGAGCGGGCTGGGTAAAGAGAGGCTTTAACTATGGCTACACCTTC. The encoded protein is CAGGAGWVKRGFNYGYTF. Drawing the rest from reference TRBV30 and TRBJ1-2, the complete variable domain is SQTIHQWPATLVQPVGSPLSLECTVEGTSNPNLYWYRQAAGRGLQLLFYSVGIGQISSEVPQNLSASRPQDRQFILSSKKLLLSDSGFYLCAGGAGWVKRGFNYGYTFGSGTRLTVV.

Points on this clone: The identical CDR3 is also encoded by other nucleotide sequences in the sample. The V gene is TRBV3-1 (or the pseudogene TRBV3-2), the J gene TRBJ1-1, with a tentative D call TRBD1 (5 bases). This CDR3 is built from 13 residues. CDR1 is LGHDT, CDR2 YNNKEL, per germline (reference sequence). V lost 0 bases and J 4 bases, leaving 6 bases between the germline ends. For the CDR3, the DNA is TGTGCCAGCAGCCAAGAGGGGGGCACTGAAGCTTTCTTT. Translation: CASSQEGGTEAFF.

The rearrangement uses TRBV5-1 and TRBJ2-3; TRBD2 matches at 7 bases. The V gene's germline CDR1 is SGHRS and CDR2 YFSETQ. The CDR3 loop spans 15 amino acids. Trimming took 0 bases from V and 7 from J; bases not matched to a gene: 8. The CDR3 region has the DNA TGCGCCAGCAGCTTGGTGGCGGGGGATGGGTATACGCAGTATTTT. This gives the protein CASSLVAGDGYTQYF.

V is TRBV5-8 and J is TRBJ1-6; 8 positions match TRBD1. Germline loops: CDR1 SGHTS, CDR2 YDEGEE. Trimming removed 4 bases from V and 9 bases from J; junction bases left unmatched: 12. This CDR3 spans 16 amino acids. The CDR3 DNA follows: TGTGCCAGCAGCCCGATTAGGACAGGGCTAGGTTCACCCCTCCACTTT. Translated, it gives CASSPIRTGLGSPLHF.

V gene TRBV5-1 combines with J gene TRBJ1-1; D remains ambiguous. V dropped 2 bases and J dropped 2 bases, with 10 bases sitting between them. The CDR3 sequence is 14 residues long. Germline CDR1 and CDR2: SGHRS and YFSETQ. The DNA for the CDR3 is TGCGCCAGCAGCTTCGATCTAGGAAACACTGAAGCTTTCTTT. It is translated as CASSFDLGNTEAFF.

The chain combines TRBV6-5 with TRBJ2-1, with TRBD1 matching over 10 bases. Germline CDR1 is MNHEY and CDR2 is SVGAGI. The CDR3 extends over 14 amino acids. V gave up 5 bases and J gave up 15 bases; unmatched junction bases: 13. Here the CDR3 DNA reads TGTGCCAGCAGTCAACCCCCCGGGACAGGGGAGGTGTTCTTC. Protein: CASSQPPGTGEVFF.

The chain employs TRBV24-1 and TRBJ2-4; 9 bases are shared with TRBD1. Looked up from germline, CDR1 is KGHDR and CDR2 is SFDVKD. The length of the CDR3 is 16 residues. With V trimmed by 4 bases and J by 8 bases, 11 bases remained unmatched. The CDR3 sequence: CATSETGTGLGDIQYF. The CDR3 DNA follows: TGTGCCACCAGTGAAACCGGGACAGGGTTGGGGGACATTCAGTACTTC.

The chain has TRBV29-1 and TRBJ1-2, with D possibly being TRBD1 (5 bases). The CDR3 spans 11 residues. With 6 bases removed from V and 8 bases from J, the gap between germline ends came to 13 bases. CDR1 SQVTM and CDR2 ANQGSEA come from the germline V gene. The CDR3 bases are TGCAGCGTCGTTACAGGATCAGGCTACACCTTC. Translating gives CSVVTGSGYTF.